A single sample is the source of the 25 T cell receptor beta chains below, sequenced in a study of beta chain features in type 1 diabetes. Reverse transcription of all isolated RNA meant that expressed TCRB transcripts were sequenced. Assay used: immunoSEQ multiplex PCR; TCRdb lists only in-frame clones, some missing. The top ten clones hold around 0.02% of a sample with some 400,000 clones, about 15% of them seen once. Material: naive CD4+ T cells from blood. The source of these receptors is a woman younger than 35 in good health.

This clone was counted a few times. This chain links TRBV5-1 with TRBJ2-2; 8 positions match TRBD2. Germline assignment: CDR1 SGHRS and CDR2 YFSETQ. V lost 2 bases and J lost 5; bases outside the gene matches: 5. This CDR3 comprises 15 residues. The CDR3 DNA is TGCGCCAGCAGCTTACAGCGGGAGTCTACCGGGGAGCTGTTTTTT. It codes for CASSLQRESTGELFF. Full variable domain (rest looked up from reference TRBV5-1 and TRBJ2-2): KAGVTQTPRYLIKTRGQQVTLSCSPISGHRSVSWYQQTPGQGLQFLFEYFSETQRNKGNFPGRFSGRQFSNSRSEMNVSTLELGDSALYLCASSLQRESTGELFFGEGSRLTVL.

The gene calls are TRBV4-2 and TRBJ2-7; no clear D gene. CDR1 and CDR2 (germline): LGHNA, YNFKEQ. There are 15 residues in the CDR3. V lost 0 bases and J 3 bases, leaving 12 bases between the germline ends. CDR3 loop: CASSQDPRTYYEQYF. CDR3 nucleotides: TGTGCCAGCAGCCAAGATCCCAGAACATACTACGAGCAGTACTTC.

The CDR3 region is CASSIQTGGYTEAFF. The CDR3 nucleotides are TGTGCCAGTAGTATACAGACAGGGGGCTATACTGAAGCTTTCTTT. The gene calls are TRBV19 and TRBJ1-1; 10 positions agree with TRBD1. The trim removed 2 bases at V and 5 bases at J, leaving 5 bases unmatched. The CDR3 is 15 residues long. Germline V gives CDR1 LNHDA, CDR2 SQIVND (reference sequence).

The chain uses TRBV2 and TRBJ2-4, with 8 bases aligning to TRBD2. This CDR3 is built from 14 residues. V dropped 1 base and J dropped 8; count of bases not matched to a gene: 4. CDR1 is SNHLY and CDR2 is FYNNEI in the germline V gene. In nucleotides, the CDR3 is TGTGCCAGCAGTGAAGAGCGGGGGACGCACATTCAGTACTTC. Its protein is CASSEERGTHIQYF. Full variable domain (outside the CDR3, taken from reference TRBV2 and TRBJ2-4): EPEVTQTPSHQVTQMGQEVILRCVPISNHLYFYWYRQILGQKVEFLVSFYNNEISEKSEIFDDQFSVERPDGSNFTLKIRSTKLEDSAMYFCASSEERGTHIQYFGAGTRLSVL.

This clone was counted a few times. The CDR3 is CAWSSGQGYGYTF. The CDR3 region has the DNA TGTGCCTGGAGTTCTGGGCAGGGATATGGCTACACCTTC. V gene TRBV30 combines with J gene TRBJ1-2, with D perhaps TRBD1 (5 bases). The germline V and J ends were trimmed by 2 bases and 5 bases, with 12 bases remaining between them. The germline V gene has CDR1 GTSNPN and CDR2 SVGIG (reference sequence). The CDR3 spans 13 residues.

This clone appeared a few times. The J gene is TRBJ2-1, the V gene TRBV7-2; 7 bases match TRBD2. Germline V gene lookup returns CDR1 SGHTA and CDR2 FQGNSA. After removal of 8 bases from V and 5 bases from J, the junction contained 9 bases not matched to a gene. The CDR3 loop spans 14 amino acids. The DNA of the CDR3 is TGTGCCAGCGGTTACCCCGGGAGGAACAATGAGCAGTTCTTC. Protein product: CASGYPGRNNEQFF.

The chain links TRBV29-1 to TRBJ1-2; possible D gene TRBD1, 5 bases. The V end was cut by 3 bases, the J end by 6 bases, with 14 bases between. The CDR3 runs 13 residues. CDR1 is SQVTM, CDR2 ANQGSEA, per germline. The CDR3 DNA reads TGCAGCGTTGAGCGACCTCGGGGGGATGGCTACACCTTC. It encodes CSVERPRGDGYTF. The full variable domain, completed using reference TRBV29-1 and TRBJ1-2, is SAVISQKPSRDICQRGTSLTIQCQVDSQVTMMFWYRQQPGQSLTLIATANQGSEATYESGFVIDKFPISRPNLTFSTLTVSNMSPEDSSIYLCSVERPRGDGYTFGSGTRLTVV.

There are a few counts of this clone. V gene TRBV29-1 combines with J gene TRBJ2-2; TRBD2 is a possible D gene (5 bases). Germline values: CDR1 SQVTM, CDR2 ANQGSEA. With 5 bases removed from V and 1 base from J, the gap between germline ends came to 14 bases. CDR3 length: 15 amino acids. CDR3 amino acids: CSVKRTVQNTGELFF. CDR3 nucleotide sequence: TGCAGCGTTAAGAGGACTGTCCAGAACACCGGGGAGCTGTTTTTT.

This clone was observed a handful of times. The V gene is TRBV6-6, the J gene TRBJ1-2, with TRBD1 matching over 8 bases. The CDR3 spans 13 residues. Trimming removed 2 bases from V and 8 bases from J; junction bases left unmatched: 4. Per the germline V gene, CDR1 is MNHNY and CDR2 is SVGAGI (reference sequence). The CDR3 loop is CASSYRDRTGYTF. In nucleotides, the CDR3 is TGTGCCAGCAGTTACCGGGACAGGACGGGCTACACCTTC.

The chain recombines TRBV6-8 with TRBJ2-5; weak D call: TRBD1 (5 bases). V gave up 2 bases and J gave up 3 bases, with 7 bases separating them. Germline V gene sequence: CDR1 MNHGY, CDR2 SAAAGT. The CDR3 loop spans 13 amino acids. CDR3 DNA sequence: TGTGCCAGCAGTTACGCCAGGGAAGAGACCCAGTACTTC. Its translation: CASSYAREETQYF.

This clone was detected a few times. The CDR3 reads CATAQGGSVGELFF. The CDR3 bases are TGTGCCACGGCACAGGGGGGATCAGTCGGGGAGCTGTTTTTT. The gene calls are TRBV6-6 and TRBJ2-2; TRBD1 agrees at 8 bases. Losses at the gene ends were 10 bases for V and 7 bases for J; bases not matched to a gene: 11. The length of the CDR3 is 14 residues. The germline V gene encodes CDR1 MNHNY and CDR2 SVGAGI (reference sequence).

The CDR3 nucleotides read TGTGCCAGCAGCTTAGCGAGCGGGAGGAGCACAGATACGCAGTATTTT. This translates into CASSLASGRSTDTQYF. The V gene is TRBV7-9, the J gene TRBJ2-3; 9 bases are shared with TRBD2. Germline V gene lookup returns CDR1 SEHNR and CDR2 FQNEAQ (reference sequence). The CDR3 is made up of 16 amino acids. Unmatched junction bases numbered 1, after V lost 0 bases and J lost 0 bases. The variable domain in full, with the rest retrieved from reference TRBV7-9 and TRBJ2-3, is DTGVSQNPRHKITKRGQNVTFRCDPISEHNRLYWYRQTLGQGPEFLTYFQNEAQLEKSRLLSDRFSAERPKGSFSTLEIQRTEQGDSAMYLCASSLASGRSTDTQYFGPGTRLTVL.

This clone was observed a handful of times. CDR3 sequence: CAWSGSSAEQYF. For the CDR3, the DNA is TGTGCCTGGAGTGGATCTAGCGCCGAGCAGTACTTC. The V gene is TRBV30, the J gene TRBJ2-7; D perhaps matches TRBD2 (6 bases). The CDR3 is made up of 12 amino acids. CDR1 and CDR2 from the germline V gene are GTSNPN and SVGIG (reference sequence). Trimming removed 1 base from V and 6 bases from J, with 10 bases in between.

The chain has TRBV30 and TRBJ2-5, with 9 nucleotides matching TRBD2. Looked up from germline, CDR1 is GTSNPN and CDR2 is SVGIG (reference sequence). V trimming: 5 bases; J trimming: 4 bases; junction bases outside the gene matches: 5. The CDR3 loop spans 13 amino acids. For the CDR3, the DNA is TGTGCCTGGGCTGGGACTAGCTTAGAGACCCAGTACTTC. This encodes CAWAGTSLETQYF.

This clone occurred a few times. The CDR3 reads CASITVTSGSGEQYF. As DNA, the CDR3 is TGTGCCAGCATCACCGTGACTAGCGGGAGCGGCGAGCAGTACTTC. The gene calls are TRBV2 and TRBJ2-7, with 12 bases identical to TRBD2. CDR3 length: 15 residues. V shed 7 bases, J shed 6 bases, and the junction held 10 bases outside the gene matches. Germline values: CDR1 SNHLY, CDR2 FYNNEI. Full variable domain (remainder filled in from reference TRBV2 and TRBJ2-7): EPEVTQTPSHQVTQMGQEVILRCVPISNHLYFYWYRQILGQKVEFLVSFYNNEISEKSEIFDDQFSVERPDGSNFTLKIRSTKLEDSAMYFCASITVTSGSGEQYFGPGTRLTVT.

The chain uses TRBV13 and TRBJ2-7; D possibly corresponds to TRBD1 (5 bases). The V and J ends lost 2 bases and 4 bases respectively, with 6 bases between them. Germline loops: CDR1 PRHDT, CDR2 FYEKMQ (reference sequence). This CDR3 region has 12 residues. In DNA, the CDR3 is TGTGCCAGCAGCTTATCAGGGTACGAGCAGTACTTC. Residues: CASSLSGYEQYF.

This clone appeared a few times. The chain joins TRBV19 to TRBJ2-1, with 9 nucleotides matching TRBD2. With 1 base clipped from V and 4 bases from J, the junction kept 5 bases outside the gene matches. The germline gives CDR1 LNHDA, CDR2 SQIVND (reference sequence). The CDR3 sequence is 16 residues long. The CDR3 nucleotides read TGTGCCAGTAGTATAGCCCTTAGCGGGGGTTACAATGAGCAGTTCTTC. As protein: CASSIALSGGYNEQFF.

This clone has just a few counts. This chain joins TRBV2 and TRBJ2-2, with TRBD2 matching 10 bases. The J segment lost 7 bases and the V segment lost 4 bases, leaving 6 bases of the junction unmatched. Germline V CDR1 and CDR2: SNHLY, FYNNEI. This CDR3 is 15 amino acids long. DNA of the CDR3: TGTGCCAGCAGTGGGGGACTAGCGCGTGGCGGGGAGCTGTTTTTT. The encoded protein is CASSGGLARGGELFF.

This clone was counted only a few times. The chain recombines TRBV4-1 with TRBJ2-1; the D is unclear. V shed 0 bases and J shed 4 bases, with 10 bases lying between them. Germline CDR1 is MGHRA and CDR2 is YSYEKL. This CDR3 comprises 15 residues. The CDR3 loop reads CASSQDQQRYNEQFF. The CDR3 nucleotides are TGCGCCAGCAGCCAAGATCAGCAGCGATACAATGAGCAGTTCTTC.

This sequence joins TRBV30 and TRBJ1-5; no definite D call. The CDR3 has 14 residues. Germline CDR1 GTSNPN, CDR2 SVGIG (reference sequence). V lost 0 bases, J lost 6 bases, and 12 bases lay in between. CDR3 amino acids: CAWSVPLDFQPQHF. In DNA, the CDR3 is TGTGCCTGGAGTGTACCCTTGGACTTTCAGCCCCAGCATTTT.

This clone was picked up a small number of times. CDR3 nucleotides: TGTGCCAGTAGCGGAGAGACCTACGAGCAGTACTTC. This codes for CASSGETYEQYF. This chain links TRBV2 with TRBJ2-7; possible D gene TRBD2, 6 bases. V was trimmed by 9 bases and J by 2 bases, leaving 11 bases between them. The length of the CDR3 is 12 residues. Germline CDR1 is SNHLY and CDR2 is FYNNEI. Supplemented by reference TRBV2 and TRBJ2-7, the full variable domain reads EPEVTQTPSHQVTQMGQEVILRCVPISNHLYFYWYRQILGQKVEFLVSFYNNEISEKSEIFDDQFSVERPDGSNFTLKIRSTKLEDSAMYFCASSGETYEQYFGPGTRLTVT.

V and J are TRBV7-9 and TRBJ2-7; D unclear. The length of the CDR3 is 14 residues. Germline assignment: CDR1 SEHNR and CDR2 FQNEAQ (reference sequence). V lost 4 bases to trimming and J lost 0 bases, with 10 bases between them. The CDR3 DNA reads as TGTGCCAGCAGCTCCGACTGGAGCTCCTACGAGCAGTACTTC. Translating it yields CASSSDWSSYEQYF. Variable domain in full (rest from reference TRBV7-9 and TRBJ2-7): DTGVSQNPRHKITKRGQNVTFRCDPISEHNRLYWYRQTLGQGPEFLTYFQNEAQLEKSRLLSDRFSAERPKGSFSTLEIQRTEQGDSAMYLCASSSDWSSYEQYFGPGTRLTVT.

In this sample, this clone turned up once. The V gene is TRBV7-3, the J gene TRBJ2-7, with TRBD2 matching over 7 bases. Germline V gene lookup returns CDR1 SGHTA and CDR2 FQGTGA. V shed 5 bases, J shed 1 base, and the junction held 5 bases outside the gene matches. This CDR3 region has 14 residues. CDR3 DNA sequence: TGTGCCAGCAGCCCCGGGAGGAGTTCCTACGAGCAGTACTTC. This gives the protein CASSPGRSSYEQYF.

This clone was found a few times. J is TRBJ2-3 and V is TRBV2; TRBD2 agrees at 7 bases. Germline CDR1 SNHLY, CDR2 FYNNEI. The CDR3 covers 16 residues. J was trimmed by 3 bases and V by 4 bases; bases with no gene match: 10. CDR3 sequence reads: CASSALGGGSTDTQYF. CDR3 bases: TGTGCCAGCAGTGCCCTCGGGGGAGGGTCGACAGATACGCAGTATTTT.

For this clone: The junction departs from the called germline gene at one end, perhaps through a read error. The chain employs TRBV7-2 and TRBJ2-5; TRBD2 aligns across 8 bases. The germline CDR1 and CDR2 sequences are SGHTA and FQGNSA. The CDR3 sequence is 14 residues long. This chain's CDR3 is CASSHRTSQQTQYF. CDR3 coding DNA: TGTGCCAGCAGCCATAGGACTAGCCAACAGACCCAGTACTTC.